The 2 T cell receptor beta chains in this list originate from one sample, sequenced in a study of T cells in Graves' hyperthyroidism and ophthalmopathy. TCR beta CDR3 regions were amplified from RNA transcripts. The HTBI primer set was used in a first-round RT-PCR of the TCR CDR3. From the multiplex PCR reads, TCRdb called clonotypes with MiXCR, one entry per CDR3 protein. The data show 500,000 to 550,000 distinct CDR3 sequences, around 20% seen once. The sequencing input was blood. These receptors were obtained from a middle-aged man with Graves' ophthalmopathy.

CDR3 nucleotides: TGCGCCAGCAGCTCATCAGGGATAGGTGAAGCTTTCTTT. Encoded protein: CASSSSGIGEAFF. The J gene is TRBJ1-1, the V gene TRBV5-1; D possibly corresponds to TRBD1 (5 bases). Trimming shortened V by 3 bases and J by 7 bases, and 13 bases separated the two germline ends. The CDR3 is 13 residues long. The germline gives CDR1 SGHRS, CDR2 YFSETQ.

The DNA for the CDR3 is TGTGCCAGCAGTTTAGGTGGGGGGTCGAACACCATATATTTT. Its translation is CASSLGGGSNTIYF. The chain combines TRBV12-3 or TRBV12-4 with TRBJ1-3, with D maybe TRBD1 (5 bases). Trimming cost V 1 base and J 7 bases, with 11 bases left between them. The CDR3 sequence is 14 residues long.